The 21 T cell receptor beta chains listed next were all sequenced from one sample in a study of cytomegalovirus exposure and HLA in healthy donors. PCR primers comprised 60 Vbeta and 13 Jbeta primers. The table came from immunoSEQ multiplex PCR; TCRdb's copy has only in-frame clones and leaves some out. This table holds 100,000 to 150,000 clones, roughly four fifths found once. The sequenced sample was PBMCs. These receptors originate from a woman aged 40 to 50 in good health and CMV-seronegative.

As regards this clone: The junction departs from the called germline gene at one end, perhaps through a read error. The chain employs TRBV7-9 and TRBJ2-1, with D unclear. Germline CDR1 SEHNR, CDR2 FQNEAQ (reference sequence). The CDR3 sequence is 11 residues long. The CDR3 sequence is CASSNYNGQFF. CDR3 nucleotides: TGTGCCAGCAGCAACTACAATGGGCAGTTCTTC.

The chain links TRBV2 to TRBJ1-4, with 8 bases fitting TRBD1. CDR3 length: 15 amino acids. V dropped 5 bases and J dropped 3; count of bases not matched to a gene: 5. The germline V gene has CDR1 SNHLY and CDR2 FYNNEI. The CDR3 sequence: CASSTQGAANEKLFF. CDR3 nucleotide sequence: TGTGCCAGCAGTACTCAGGGGGCGGCTAATGAAAAACTGTTTTTT.

This chain joins TRBV6-5 and TRBJ1-6; D is perhaps TRBD1 (6 bases). This CDR3 region has 15 residues. Germline values: CDR1 MNHEY, CDR2 SVGAGI. The V end was cut by 4 bases, the J end by 5 bases, with 12 bases between. CDR3 bases: TGTGCCAGCAGTTCCCCCGGGACAAATAATTCACCCCTCCACTTT. It encodes CASSSPGTNNSPLHF.

This chain links TRBV28 with TRBJ2-7; the match to TRBD1 covers 9 bases. This CDR3 has 14 amino acids. Trimming at V came to 7 bases and at J to 6 bases, leaving 10 bases not matched to a gene. Germline V gene sequence: CDR1 MDHEN, CDR2 SYDVKM. DNA for the CDR3: TGTGCCAGCACCTTTAGGGGACAGGGTCCCGAGCAGTACTTC. Its translation is CASTFRGQGPEQYF.

This clone has more than one count but fewer than ten. The rearrangement uses TRBV11-2 and TRBJ2-7; TRBD2 aligns across 12 bases. Per germline, CDR1 SGHAT and CDR2 FQNNGV. There are 15 residues in the CDR3. V was pared by 4 bases and J by 5 bases, with 6 bases of the junction left unmatched. The CDR3: CASSSPSGRAHEQYF. The CDR3 DNA follows: TGTGCCAGCAGCTCCCCTAGCGGGAGGGCCCACGAGCAGTACTTC.

The CDR3 protein is CASSLGGGEQYF. The DNA of the CDR3 is TGCGCCAGCAGCTTGGGGGGAGGCGAGCAGTACTTC. V is TRBV5-1 and J is TRBJ2-7; perhaps TRBD2 as D (6 bases). The V and J ends lost 0 bases and 6 bases respectively, with 7 bases between them. The CDR3 runs 12 residues. Germline lookup yields CDR1 SGHRS and CDR2 YFSETQ. Using reference TRBV5-1 and TRBJ2-7 for the parts outside the CDR3, the full variable domain is KAGVTQTPRYLIKTRGQQVTLSCSPISGHRSVSWYQQTPGQGLQFLFEYFSETQRNKGNFPGRFSGRQFSNSRSEMNVSTLELGDSALYLCASSLGGGEQYFGPGTRLTVT.

This chain joins TRBV5-1 and TRBJ2-7; 7 bases are a match to TRBD1. The length of the CDR3 is 15 residues. V shed 5 bases and J 5 bases; nucleotides not matched to a gene: 13. Looked up from germline, CDR1 is SGHRS and CDR2 is YFSETQ. DNA of the CDR3: TGCGCCAGCAGAAGACAGGGAATTGAATCTAACGAGCAGTACTTC. Its translation: CASRRQGIESNEQYF.

The CDR3 loop is CATSRDPGQGAYEQYF. Here the CDR3 DNA reads TGTGCCACCAGCAGAGATCCCGGACAGGGGGCCTACGAGCAGTACTTC. The V call is TRBV15, the J call TRBJ2-5; 10 bases match TRBD1. The assigned J gene may be wrong: the sequence end matches TRBJ2-7 better. The germline CDR1 and CDR2 sequences are LNHNV and YYDKDF (reference sequence). The length of the CDR3 is 16 residues.

The gene calls are TRBV5-1 and TRBJ2-7, with 10 bases aligning to TRBD2. The CDR3 runs 17 residues. Trimming cost V 4 bases and J 0 bases; bases outside gene matches: 10. Germline CDR1 and CDR2: SGHRS and YFSETQ. CDR3 protein: CASSPQPLAGDSYEQYF. In nucleotides, the CDR3 is TGCGCCAGCAGCCCCCAGCCGCTAGCGGGAGACTCCTACGAGCAGTACTTC.

The V call is TRBV18, the J call TRBJ1-1, with TRBD1 as a possible D gene (6 bases). The CDR3 runs to 14 residues. CDR1 is KGHSH, CDR2 LQKENI, per germline. With 3 bases removed from V and 2 bases from J, the gap between germline ends came to 10 bases. Here the CDR3 DNA reads TGTGCCAGCTCACCGGGACATGACAACACTGAAGCTTTCTTT. It yields the protein CASSPGHDNTEAFF.

The chain employs TRBV28 and TRBJ1-2, with TRBD1 identical over 7 bases. Germline V lookup: CDR1 MDHEN, CDR2 SYDVKM. The junction had 4 bases not matched to a gene; V was cut back by 4 bases and J by 2 bases. The CDR3 extends over 14 amino acids. CDR3 residues: CASSSQTGNYGYTF. The CDR3 coding sequence is TGTGCCAGCAGTTCCCAGACAGGGAACTATGGCTACACCTTC.

The chain carries TRBV18 and TRBJ2-7, with D maybe TRBD1 (6 bases). CDR1 is KGHSH, CDR2 LQKENI, per germline. The CDR3 is 14 residues long. With 1 base removed from V and 5 bases from J, the gap between germline ends came to 12 bases. CDR3 DNA sequence: TGTGCCAGCTCACCACGCCAGGGGATGGACGAGCAGTACTTC. Amino acid sequence: CASSPRQGMDEQYF.

With regard to this clone: The junction and the germline gene differ at one end; a read error may be behind it. This chain uses TRBV16 with TRBJ1-1, with TRBD1 as a possible D gene (5 bases). CDR1 is KGHSY, CDR2 FQNENV, per germline. The CDR3 length is 14 residues. The CDR3 loop reads CASSQFNRNSEAFF. For the CDR3, the DNA is TGTGCCAGCAGCCAATTTAACAGGAACAGTGAAGCTTTCTTT.

This rearrangement joins TRBV19 to TRBJ1-3; 8 nucleotides line up with TRBD1. The V segment lost 6 bases and the J segment 0 bases; nucleotides outside the gene matches: 13. CDR3 length equals 18 residues. In germline, CDR1 is LNHDA, CDR2 SQIVND (reference sequence). The CDR3 region has the DNA TGTGCCAGTAGCGTTTCCAGGGGGCGCGGGGTCTCTGGAAACACCATATATTTT. This codes for CASSVSRGRGVSGNTIYF.

The V and J genes are TRBV27 and TRBJ2-6, with a possible D match to TRBD1 (5 bases). Germline V CDR1 and CDR2: MNHEY, SMNVEV (reference sequence). Trimming removed 0 bases from V and 2 bases from J, with 8 bases in between. The CDR3 runs to 16 residues. The CDR3 nucleotides are TGTGCCAGCAGTTTATCGCCAGGGACTGGGGCCAACGTCCTGACTTTC. The encoded protein is CASSLSPGTGANVLTF.

This clone is classed as medium-sized. The chain combines TRBV5-6 with TRBJ1-3, with D possibly TRBD1 on 5 matching bases. CDR3 length: 17 amino acids. V lost 1 base and J 4 bases, leaving 18 bases between the germline ends. CDR1 and CDR2 from the germline V gene are SGHDT and YYEEEE. CDR3 nucleotides: TGTGCCAGCAGCTTGAAGGTGCTCGGGGGAGGAGGAAACACCATATATTTT. Translated, it gives CASSLKVLGGGGNTIYF.

This clone has more than one count but fewer than ten. V is TRBV5-8 and J is TRBJ1-3; 12 bases are a match to TRBD1. V lost 7 bases to trimming and J lost 2 bases; unmatched junction nucleotides: 7. The CDR3 loop spans 16 amino acids. CDR1 and CDR2 (germline): SGHTS, YDEGEE. The CDR3, as DNA: TGTGCCAGCTACGGGGACAGGGGGCGAACTGGAAACACCATATATTTT. Protein product: CASYGDRGRTGNTIYF.

The J gene is TRBJ2-7, the V gene TRBV28; D remains ambiguous. Trimming took 6 bases from V and 0 from J, leaving 15 bases between them. Germline V CDR1 and CDR2: MDHEN, SYDVKM. This CDR3 spans 15 amino acids. CDR3 DNA sequence: TGTGCCAGCAGCCCCCCAGACTGGAGCTCCTACGAGCAGTACTTC. It encodes CASSPPDWSSYEQYF.

The V call is TRBV21-1, the J call TRBJ2-7; the table assigns TRBD2, which was not confirmed against the DNA. TRBV21-1 corresponds to a pseudogene. The CDR3 consists of 15 residues. CDR3 residues: CASSKVSGSFYEQYF. In nucleotides, the CDR3 is TGTGCCAGCAGCAAAGTTAGCGGGAGTTTCTACGAGCAGTACTTC.

A few counts support this clone. V usage is TRBV11-2 and J usage is TRBJ1-2, with a tentative D call TRBD1 (6 bases). V shed 0 bases and J shed 4 bases, with 12 bases lying between them. Germline CDR1 and CDR2: SGHAT and FQNNGV. The CDR3 is 15 amino acids. For the CDR3, the DNA is TGTGCCAGCAGCTTAGAAGGGGGAGTAAGCTATGGCTACACCTTC. This gives the protein CASSLEGGVSYGYTF.

This clone was seen only once. CDR3 residues: CASSPVSTGHYEQYF. The CDR3 DNA reads TGTGCCAGCTCACCGGTTAGCACAGGGCACTACGAGCAGTACTTC. The chain has TRBV18 and TRBJ2-7, with D perhaps matching TRBD1 (6 bases). From germline, CDR1 is KGHSH and CDR2 LQKENI. The V end was cut by 3 bases, the J end by 3 bases, with 15 bases between. This CDR3 region has 15 residues.